The 7 T cell receptor beta chains below all came from one sample that was sequenced in a study of T-cell reconstitution after alpha-beta-depleted transplantation in children. Library preparation (for TCRbeta) was performed with unique molecular identifiers. TCRdb fed the PCR reads into MiXCR, producing one record per CDR3 protein. The repertoire holds more than 200,000 distinct CDR3 sequences, about 15% seen once, with around 45% in the top ten. This specimen was PBMCs, mostly from graft donor cells, taken 360 days after TCRalphabeta/CD19-depleted stem cell transplant. These receptors originate from a male patient aged 2-15 years who had a stem cell transplant for acute lymphoblastic leukemia, so the T cells may come from the graft donor.

This clonotype occurred many times. V usage is TRBV29-1 and J usage is TRBJ2-3; 7 positions match TRBD1. V shed 0 bases and J 7 bases; nucleotides not matched to a gene: 13. This CDR3 spans 16 amino acids. Germline V gene sequence: CDR1 SQVTM, CDR2 ANQGSEA. This CDR3 is CSVEDGTGDQFYTQYF. In nucleotides, the CDR3 is TGCAGCGTTGAAGATGGCACAGGGGATCAATTTTATACGCAGTATTTT.

The chain joins TRBV2 to TRBJ1-2; no firm D call. V was trimmed by 2 bases and J by 3 bases, leaving 7 bases between them. The CDR3 contains 13 residues. Germline CDR1 and CDR2: SNHLY and FYNNEI. The CDR3, as DNA: TGTGCCAGCAGTGAACTGGAGGACTATGGCTACACCTTC. This encodes CASSELEDYGYTF.

Many counts were recorded for this clonotype. This rearrangement joins TRBV10-3 to TRBJ2-3; D is unresolved. The V end was cut by 5 bases, the J end by 2 bases, with 8 bases between. Germline CDR1 and CDR2: ENHRY and SYGVKD. The CDR3 sequence is 13 residues long. The CDR3 region is CAISRDITDTQYF. CDR3 bases: TGTGCCATCAGTAGAGACATCACAGATACGCAGTATTTT.

This chain joins TRBV9 and TRBJ1-3; D call uncertain. V lost 2 bases and J lost 0, with 12 bases in between. The CDR3 totals 16 residues. CDR1 and CDR2 (germline): SGDLS, YYNGEE. CDR3 residues: CASSVLDRSSGNTIYF. In DNA, the CDR3 is TGTGCCAGCAGCGTCCTGGACCGCAGCTCTGGAAACACCATATATTTT.

The V and J genes are TRBV2 and TRBJ1-1; D uncertain. The V end was cut by 6 bases, the J end by 1 base, with 9 bases between. This CDR3 has 13 residues. Germline V gene sequence: CDR1 SNHLY, CDR2 FYNNEI. CDR3 bases: TGTGCCAGCAGGCCTACATCGAACACTGAAGCTTTCTTT. Translating it yields CASRPTSNTEAFF.

This clonotype rates as medium-sized. V usage is TRBV5-5 and J usage is TRBJ2-7, with a tentative D call TRBD1 (6 bases). Trimming left V 0 bases short and J 5 bases short, with 12 bases between. Germline V CDR1 and CDR2: SGHKS, YYEKEE (reference sequence). The CDR3 runs to 14 residues. The CDR3 here is CASSLGWGQDEQYF. The CDR3 coding sequence is TGTGCCAGCAGCTTGGGGTGGGGGCAGGACGAGCAGTACTTC. The full variable domain, its missing parts supplied by reference TRBV5-5 and TRBJ2-7, is DAGVTQSPTHLIKTRGQQVTLRCSPISGHKSVSWYQQVLGQGPQFIFQYYEKEERGRGNFPDRFSARQFPNYSSELNVNALLLGDSALYLCASSLGWGQDEQYFGPGTRLTVT.

This clonotype was picked up many times. This CDR3 is CASSSFPQETQYF. CDR3 sequence (DNA): TGCGCCAGCAGCTCTTTCCCTCAAGAGACCCAGTACTTC. This rearrangement joins TRBV5-1 to TRBJ2-5; D is uncertain. The CDR3 has 13 residues. Germline-derived CDR1 and CDR2 are SGHRS and YFSETQ. Trimming cost V 3 bases and J 2 bases, with 8 bases left between them.